This is a list of T cell receptor beta chains from one sample in a study of blood T cells in healthy people across ages. TCRdb reprocessed the 5' RACE reads with MiXCR, giving one entry per CDR3 protein. The sample includes fewer than 900,000 distinct CDR3 sequences, approximately 35% of them seen just once. Sequencing was performed on blood. The receptors derive from a man aged 18 to 29 in good health. CDR3s include the opening cysteine and the closing phenylalanine or tryptophan. A D gene is named only where the DNA matches it firmly. Clone size appears in some rows only: once, few, many, or a class for an expanded clone.

D gene: -; J gene: TRBJ1-5; clone size: -; V gene: TRBV2; CDR3 DNA: TGTGCCAGCAGTGGGGTAGTGTTGTCCAATCGGCCCCAGCATTTT; CDR3 protein: CASSGVVLSNRPQHF
D gene: TRBD2; J gene: TRBJ2-1; clone size: -; V gene: TRBV27; CDR3 DNA: TGTGCCAGCAGTTCCTCGACTAGCGGGGTTGGTGAGCAGTTCTTC; CDR3 protein: CASSSSTSGVGEQFF
D gene: TRBD2; J gene: TRBJ2-4; clone size: -; V gene: TRBV12-3/TRBV12-4; CDR3 DNA: TGTGCCAGCAGTCCCAACCTGGGACTAGCGAGCATGGAGACCCGGTACTTC; CDR3 protein: CASSPNLGLASMETRYF
D gene: -; J gene: TRBJ1-6; clone size: -; V gene: TRBV5-5; CDR3 DNA: TGTGCCAGCAGCGTATTGTCAAGGGGAGGTTCACCCCTCCACTTT; CDR3 protein: CASSVLSRGGSPLHF
D gene: -; J gene: TRBJ2-5; clone size: few; V gene: TRBV10-3; CDR3 DNA: TGTGCCATCAGTGTAGCCCCGGGGGACGAGACCCAGTACTTC; CDR3 protein: CAISVAPGDETQYF
D gene: -; J gene: TRBJ1-2; clone size: many; V gene: TRBV29-1; CDR3 DNA: TGCAGCGTTGGGAGCCCACAGGTTGAGGGCTACACCTTC; CDR3 protein: CSVGSPQVEGYTF
D gene: TRBD2; J gene: TRBJ2-1; clone size: -; V gene: TRBV14; CDR3 DNA: TGTGCCAGCACCCCAACTAGCGGGGGCCTACTATACAATGAGCAGTTCTTC; CDR3 protein: CASTPTSGGLLYNEQFF
D gene: -; J gene: TRBJ1-4; clone size: few; V gene: TRBV10-3; CDR3 DNA: TGTGCCGCATCCAGCGGGAGTTATGAAAAACTGTTTTTT; CDR3 protein: CAASSGSYEKLFF
D gene: -; J gene: TRBJ2-3; clone size: -; V gene: TRBV7-2; CDR3 DNA: TGTGTCAGCAGCCACGGGATCGAAAACACAGATACGCAGTATTTT; CDR3 protein: CVSSHGIENTDTQYF
D gene: -; J gene: TRBJ1-2; clone size: many; V gene: TRBV10-3; CDR3 DNA: TGTGCCATCAGTGGGGGGACCTATGGCTACACCTTC; CDR3 protein: CAISGGTYGYTF
D gene: -; J gene: TRBJ2-7; clone size: once; V gene: TRBV7-8; CDR3 DNA: TGTGCCAGCAGCTCCTCGAGGGTAGCGTCCTACGAGCAGTACTTC; CDR3 protein: CASSSSRVASYEQYF
D gene: -; J gene: TRBJ1-5; clone size: -; V gene: TRBV5-1; CDR3 DNA: TGCGCCAGCAGCCCAGAGGGGTATAGCAATCAGCCCCAGCATTTT; CDR3 protein: CASSPEGYSNQPQHF
D gene: -; J gene: TRBJ1-5; clone size: -; V gene: TRBV20-1; CDR3 DNA: TGCAGTGCTAGAGATCTGAGGGGAAGTACCAATCGGCCCCAGCATTTT; CDR3 protein: CSARDLRGSTNRPQHF
D gene: TRBD2; J gene: TRBJ2-5; clone size: few; V gene: TRBV25-1; CDR3 DNA: TGTGCCAGCAGTGCTGGGGGGGAAGAGACCCAGTACTTC; CDR3 protein: CASSAGGEETQYF
D gene: TRBD1; J gene: TRBJ2-7; clone size: -; V gene: TRBV6-2/TRBV6-3; CDR3 DNA: TGTGCCAGCAGTTACCCGGACAGGGGGGCCTACGAGCAGTACTTC; CDR3 protein: CASSYPDRGAYEQYF
D gene: TRBD2; J gene: TRBJ2-2; clone size: -; V gene: TRBV10-3; CDR3 DNA: TGTGCCATCAGTGCCACTAGCGGGAGTGTAGGGTACACCGGGGAGCTGTTTTTT; CDR3 protein: CAISATSGSVGYTGELFF
D gene: -; J gene: TRBJ2-5; clone size: many; V gene: TRBV7-2; CDR3 DNA: TGTGCCAGCAGACAAAACGGACAGATTGAAGAGACCCAGTACTTC; CDR3 protein: CASRQNGQIEETQYF
D gene: -; J gene: TRBJ2-7; clone size: -; V gene: TRBV4-2; CDR3 DNA: TGTGCCAGCAGCCAATCGGGGGAGTATTCCCACGAGCAGTACTTC; CDR3 protein: CASSQSGEYSHEQYF
D gene: TRBD2; J gene: TRBJ2-3; clone size: many; V gene: TRBV4-2; CDR3 DNA: TGTGCCAGCAGCCCAGATATACTAGCGGGGCCACGCACAGATACGCAGTATTTT; CDR3 protein: CASSPDILAGPRTDTQYF
D gene: -; J gene: TRBJ1-5; clone size: -; V gene: TRBV12-3/TRBV12-4; CDR3 DNA: TGTGCCAGCACCACCCGGGGTACGGATCAGCCCCAGCATTTT; CDR3 protein: CASTTRGTDQPQHF
D gene: -; J gene: TRBJ2-1; clone size: many; V gene: TRBV20-1; CDR3 DNA: TGCAGTGCTAGAAAAAGGAACGACTACAATGAGCAGTTCTTC; CDR3 protein: CSARKRNDYNEQFF
D gene: TRBD1; J gene: TRBJ2-7; clone size: -; V gene: TRBV5-1; CDR3 DNA: TGCGCCAGCAGCTTCCGGGACAGTGCGAACAATGAGCAGTACTTC; CDR3 protein: CASSFRDSANNEQYF
D gene: -; J gene: TRBJ1-1; clone size: -; V gene: TRBV11-2; CDR3 DNA: TGTGCCAGCAGCTTAGCAGGGCAGAGCACTGGAGCTTTCTTT; CDR3 protein: CASSLAGQSTGAFF
D gene: -; J gene: TRBJ1-2; clone size: few; V gene: TRBV7-9; CDR3 DNA: TGTGCCAGCAGCCCCCTGGGGAAACAGGGAGGCTATGGCTACACCTTC; CDR3 protein: CASSPLGKQGGYGYTF
D gene: -; J gene: TRBJ1-2; clone size: -; V gene: TRBV7-2; CDR3 DNA: TGTGCCAGCAGCTTAAGGGGTTGGGGGGGGGATTCTAAGGGCTACACCTTC; CDR3 protein: CASSLRGWGGDSKGYTF
D gene: TRBD1; J gene: TRBJ2-7; clone size: -; V gene: TRBV5-5; CDR3 DNA: TGTGCCAGCAGCGGGACAGGGTTGGCCTACGAGCAGTACTTC; CDR3 protein: CASSGTGLAYEQYF
D gene: -; J gene: TRBJ1-5; clone size: -; V gene: TRBV12-3/TRBV12-4; CDR3 DNA: TGTGCCAGCAGCCCGGGGGGCCATCAGCCCCAGCATTTT; CDR3 protein: CASSPGGHQPQHF
D gene: -; J gene: TRBJ2-1; clone size: -; V gene: TRBV29-1; CDR3 DNA: TGCAGCGTCCATAGCGTAGCCTACAATGAGCAGTTCTTC; CDR3 protein: CSVHSVAYNEQFF
D gene: -; J gene: TRBJ2-2; clone size: -; V gene: TRBV7-9; CDR3 DNA: TGTGCCAGCAGTTCTTCCCCCCGGGAGCTGTTTTTT; CDR3 protein: CASSSSPRELFF
D gene: -; J gene: TRBJ2-6; clone size: few; V gene: TRBV6-2/TRBV6-3; CDR3 DNA: TGTGCCAGCAGTTACTCGGTTGGTGAGGGACCCGGGGCCAACGTCCTGACTTTC; CDR3 protein: CASSYSVGEGPGANVLTF
D gene: -; J gene: TRBJ1-6; clone size: -; V gene: TRBV25-1; CDR3 DNA: TGTGCCAGCAGTGTGAGGGCCCAAGGGAATTCACCCCTCCACTTT; CDR3 protein: CASSVRAQGNSPLHF
D gene: -; J gene: TRBJ2-1; clone size: few; V gene: TRBV29-1; CDR3 DNA: TGCAGCGTTGAAGGTGGGGGCGCAGGTAATGAGCAGTTCTTC; CDR3 protein: CSVEGGGAGNEQFF
D gene: -; J gene: TRBJ2-7; clone size: -; V gene: TRBV28; CDR3 DNA: TGTGCCAGCAGTTTAACCCCAATGCGTACAGGAGGGGGCCGCTACGAGCAGTACTTC; CDR3 protein: CASSLTPMRTGGGRYEQYF